This T cell receptor beta chain was found in a study of T-cell reconstitution after alpha-beta-depleted transplantation in children. CDR1 is SGHTA, CDR2 FQGNSA, per germline. The junction had 13 bases not matched to a gene; V was cut back by 5 bases and J by 0 bases. This CDR3 spans 19 amino acids. Unique molecular identifiers were incorporated into the prepared TCRbeta library. Each CDR3 protein gets one entry after TCRdb re-called the PCR reads with MiXCR. The sample records 380,000 or so distinct CDR3 sequences, 13% being singletons. The starting material was PBMCs, obtained from the stem cell graft. This receptor was identified in a human donor who donated a stem cell graft to a child with Fanconi anemia. The chain combines TRBV7-2 with TRBJ2-1; 10 positions match TRBD2. Written as DNA, the CDR3 is TGTGCCAGCAGCCTCCTAGCGGGGGTCTTAACGAGCTCCTACAATGAGCAGTTCTTC. It encodes CASSLLAGVLTSSYNEQFF.